These 9 T cell receptor beta chains originate from one sample sequenced in a study of molecular identifiers for immune sequencing clone quantification. MiXCR was run by TCRdb on the PCR reads, yielding one entry per CDR3 protein. The table includes 250,000 to 350,000 distinct CDR3 sequences, 20% to 25% detected once. The source material was naive CD8+ T cells from blood, with Jurkat cell RNA spiked in. The sample's subset: FACS-sorted CD8+CD4-CCR7+CD45RA+ naive T cells. The receptors here all came from a human donor in good health. Some libraries in this study had Jurkat cell RNA spiked in.

This clonotype showed up just a few times. Since a much larger clone is just one base distant, this may be a read error. V usage is TRBV28 and J usage is TRBJ2-5, with D perhaps matching TRBD1 (6 bases). Germline loops: CDR1 MDHEN, CDR2 SYDVKM. The CDR3 runs to 16 residues. The CDR3 reads CASSVPTGSYQETQCF. The CDR3 DNA is TGTGCCAGCAGTGTACCGACAGGCTCGTACCAAGAGACCCAGTGCTTC. The full variable domain, with the rest looked up from reference TRBV28 and TRBJ2-5, is DVKVTQSSRYLVKRTGEKVFLECVQDMDHENMFWYRQDPGLGLRLIYFSYDVKMKEKGDIPEGYSVSREKKERFSLILESASTNQTSMYLCASSVPTGSYQETQCFGPGTRLLVL.

This clonotype was detected many times. CDR3 sequence (DNA): TGTGCCAGCAGCTTTTCGGGGTCCTTACACAATGAGCAGTTCTTC. Translated, it gives CASSFSGSLHNEQFF. The rearrangement uses TRBV7-2 and TRBJ2-1; D possibly corresponds to TRBD2 (5 bases). CDR3 length equals 15 residues. Looked up from germline, CDR1 is SGHTA and CDR2 is FQGNSA. Trimming took 3 bases from V and 5 from J, leaving 14 bases between them.

The chain employs TRBV2 and TRBJ2-1; 7 bases align to TRBD2. V shed 6 bases, J shed 4 bases, and the junction held 15 bases outside the gene matches. The CDR3 contains 17 residues. Germline V gene sequence: CDR1 SNHLY, CDR2 FYNNEI. This CDR3 reads CASSPVVQRDKYNEQFF. The DNA for the CDR3 is TGTGCCAGCAGCCCTGTAGTGCAGCGGGATAAGTACAATGAGCAGTTCTTC.

This clonotype was seen at least ten times. One junction end does not reproduce the germline sequence, and a read error may be involved. V usage is TRBV5-1 and J usage is TRBJ1-1; D not resolved. The CDR3 is 14 amino acids. Germline-derived CDR1 and CDR2 are SGHRS and YFSETQ. The CDR3 DNA sequence: TGTGCCAGCAGTTTGGCGGCCATGAACACTGAAGCTTTCTTT. As protein: CASSLAAMNTEAFF.

Concerning this clonotype: A much larger clone lies a single base off, so this may be a read error. The chain links TRBV4-3 to TRBJ1-2; tentative D call: TRBD1 (5 bases). The CDR3 runs 17 residues. Per the germline V gene, CDR1 is LGHNA and CDR2 is YSLEER. CDR3 sequence: CVSSPSTFFDGGYGYTF. The CDR3 nucleotides read TGCGTCAGCAGCCCGTCCACGTTTTTCGACGGGGGCTATGGCTACACCTTC.

In this sample, this clonotype turned up a few times. A much larger clone lies a single base off, so this may be a read error. The genes are TRBV15 and TRBJ1-5, with a tentative D call TRBD1 (6 bases). Germline V gene sequence: CDR1 LNHNV, CDR2 YYDKDF (reference sequence). The V end lost 0 bases, the J end lost 7 bases, and 13 bases lay between the germline ends. The CDR3 sequence is 15 residues long. CDR3 in amino acids: CATSRDKGGGQPQHF. The CDR3 DNA reads as TGTGCCACCAGCAGAGATAAAGGAGGGGGACAGCCCCAGCATTTT.

This clonotype was recorded at least ten times. This chain connects TRBV7-9 to TRBJ2-7; 9 positions match TRBD1. CDR1 SEHNR and CDR2 FQNEAQ come from the germline V gene (reference sequence). This CDR3 spans 14 amino acids. The V segment lost 4 bases and the J segment 3 bases; nucleotides outside the gene matches: 4. The CDR3 spells CASSSATGGYEQYF. As DNA, the CDR3 is TGTGCCAGCAGCTCAGCGACAGGGGGCTACGAGCAGTACTTC.

Comment on this clonotype: Possible read error: a much larger clone is one base away. The chain carries TRBV19 and TRBJ1-4; D uncertain. Germline V lookup: CDR1 LNHDA, CDR2 SQIVND (reference sequence). The CDR3 is 12 residues long. In DNA form, the CDR3 reads TGTGCCAGTAGTATTGATCGTGAGAGACTGTCTTTT. The encoded protein is CASSIDRERLSF. The whole variable domain, filled in from reference TRBV19 and TRBJ1-4, reads DGGITQSPKYLFRKEGQNVTLSCEQNLNHDAMYWYRQDPGQGLRLIYYSQIVNDFQKGDIAEGYSVSREKKESFPLTVTSAQKNPTAFYLCASSIDRERLSFGSGTQLSVL.

In its sample, this clonotype was seen a few times. The rearrangement joins TRBV27 to TRBJ2-5, with D possibly TRBD2 on 5 matching bases. V was shortened by 6 bases and J by 3 bases, with 17 bases between the two germline ends. Germline-derived CDR1 and CDR2 are MNHEY and SMNVEV (reference sequence). The CDR3 is 15 residues long. CDR3 DNA: TGTGCCAGCAGGGGGATACTAGATCCCAAAGAGACCCAGTACTTC. Translating gives CASRGILDPKETQYF.